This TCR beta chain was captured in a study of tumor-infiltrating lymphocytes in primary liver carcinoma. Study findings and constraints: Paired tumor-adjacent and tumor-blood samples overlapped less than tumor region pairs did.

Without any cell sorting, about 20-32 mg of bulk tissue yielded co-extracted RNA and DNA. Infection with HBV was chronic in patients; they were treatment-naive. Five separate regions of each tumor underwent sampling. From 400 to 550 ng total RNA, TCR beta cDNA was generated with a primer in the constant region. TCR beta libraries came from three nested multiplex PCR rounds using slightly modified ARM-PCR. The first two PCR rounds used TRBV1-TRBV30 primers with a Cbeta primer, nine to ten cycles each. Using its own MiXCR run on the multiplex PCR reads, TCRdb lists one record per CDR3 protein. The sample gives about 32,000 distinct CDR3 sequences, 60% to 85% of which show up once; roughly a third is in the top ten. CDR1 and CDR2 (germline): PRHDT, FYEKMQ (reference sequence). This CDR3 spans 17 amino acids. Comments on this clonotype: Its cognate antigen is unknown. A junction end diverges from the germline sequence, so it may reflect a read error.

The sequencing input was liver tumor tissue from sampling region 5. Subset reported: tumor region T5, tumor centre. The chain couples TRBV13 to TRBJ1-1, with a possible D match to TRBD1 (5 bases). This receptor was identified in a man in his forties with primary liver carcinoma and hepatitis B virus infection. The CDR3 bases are TGTGCCAGCAGTTTAGGAGGGTTTGCTATTGGGGGCACTGAAGCTTTCTTT. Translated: CASSLGGFAIGGTEAFF.